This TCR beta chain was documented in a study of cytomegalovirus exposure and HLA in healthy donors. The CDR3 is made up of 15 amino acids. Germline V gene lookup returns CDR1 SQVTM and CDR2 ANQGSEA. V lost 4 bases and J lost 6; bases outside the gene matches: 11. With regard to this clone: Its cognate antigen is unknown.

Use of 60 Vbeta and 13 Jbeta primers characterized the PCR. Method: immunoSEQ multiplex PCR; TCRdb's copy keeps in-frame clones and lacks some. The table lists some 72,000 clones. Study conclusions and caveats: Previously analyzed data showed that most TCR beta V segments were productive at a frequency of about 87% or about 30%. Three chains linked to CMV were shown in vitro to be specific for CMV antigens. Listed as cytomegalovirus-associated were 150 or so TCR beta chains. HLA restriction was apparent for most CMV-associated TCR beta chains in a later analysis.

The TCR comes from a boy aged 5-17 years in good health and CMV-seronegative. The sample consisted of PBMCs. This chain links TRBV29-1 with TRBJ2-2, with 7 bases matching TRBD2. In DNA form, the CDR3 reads TGCAGCGTTGGGGGGGGTAGGGTAGAGTCCGGGGAGCTGTTTTTT. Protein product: CSVGGGRVESGELFF.